These T cell receptor beta chains were read from a single sample in a study of monozygotic twins with cystic fibrosis. Clones were read by immunoSEQ multiplex PCR, and TCRdb kept only the in-frame ones, dropping some. The sample consists of approximately 34,000 clones, nearly 85% of them appearing once. The specimen sequenced was blood. The source is a girl aged 2-10 years with cystic fibrosis. Both conserved end residues are part of each CDR3. A D gene is named only where the DNA matches it firmly. Expanded clones are given a class, and other clones once, few, many or no size at all.

cdr3_length	v_call	clone_size	d_call	j_call	cdr3_aa	cdr3_nt
13	TRBV6-6	NA	NA	TRBJ1-1	CASRWGVATEAFF	TGTGCCAGCCGCTGGGGCGTCGCCACTGAAGCTTTCTTT
14	TRBV9	NA	TRBD2	TRBJ2-7	CASSVAGGPYEQYF	TGTGCCAGCAGCGTAGCGGGGGGGCCCTACGAGCAGTACTTC
11	TRBV6-6	NA	NA	TRBJ1-2	CASSFRGGYTF	TGTGCCAGCAGTTTTCGGGGAGGCTACACCTTC
14	TRBV11-2	NA	TRBD1	TRBJ1-3	CASSPTGAGNTIYF	TGTGCCAGCAGCCCTACAGGGGCTGGAAACACCATATATTTT
15	TRBV6-1	NA	TRBD1	TRBJ1-2	CASRPGQGGDYGYTF	TGTGCCAGCAGACCCGGACAGGGAGGGGACTATGGCTACACCTTC
14	TRBV29-1	NA	NA	TRBJ1-2	CSVVGQATNYGYTF	TGCAGCGTTGTGGGGCAGGCGACCAACTATGGCTACACCTTC
18	TRBV5-4	NA	TRBD2	TRBJ2-3	CASRTGLAGGLSTDTQYF	TGTGCCAGCAGAACGGGACTAGCGGGGGGGCTGAGCACAGATACGCAGTATTTT
12	TRBV5-1	NA	NA	TRBJ1-5	CASSPQRQPQHF	TGCGCCAGCAGCCCCCAAAGGCAGCCCCAGCATTTT
16	TRBV6-5	NA	TRBD1	TRBJ1-3	CASSYSGQIAGNTIYF	TGTGCCAGCAGTTACTCGGGACAGATTGCTGGAAACACCATATATTTT
15	TRBV6-6	NA	NA	TRBJ2-1	CASSGRDRSDNEQFF	TGTGCCAGCAGTGGCAGGGACCGGTCGGACAATGAGCAGTTCTTC
14	TRBV6-5	once	TRBD1	TRBJ1-5	CASSKQGRNQPQHF	TGTGCCAGCAGTAAACAGGGGCGGAATCAGCCCCAGCATTTT
15	TRBV6-6	NA	NA	TRBJ2-6	CAIQGRDSGANVLTF	TGTGCCATACAGGGTAGGGACTCTGGGGCCAACGTCCTGACTTTC